The 18 T cell receptor beta chains presented below share a single source sample, sequenced in a study of long-term antiretroviral therapy in people with HIV. The authors ran the immunoSEQ assay, v3.0, at survey level. The method was immunoSEQ multiplex PCR; TCRdb's version includes in-frame clones alone and lacks a portion of them. The sample yields tens of thousands of clones, approximately 80% seen once. The material was unsorted PBMCs, obtained 3.1 years after starting antiretroviral therapy. Receptors were obtained from a woman aged 50 to 65 with HIV.

This rearrangement joins TRBV18 to TRBJ2-1; no firm D call. This CDR3 region has 14 residues. The ends were cut back, 3 bases at V and 6 bases at J, with 12 bases in the middle. CDR1 is KGHSH, CDR2 LQKENI, per germline. The CDR3 loop reads CASSPDLGSNEQFF. The CDR3 DNA sequence: TGTGCCAGCTCACCGGACCTGGGATCCAATGAGCAGTTCTTC.

This chain connects TRBV6-5 to TRBJ2-1; D remains unclear. V lost 0 bases to trimming and J lost 7 bases, with 7 bases between them. The CDR3 is 13 amino acids. Germline V gene lookup returns CDR1 MNHEY and CDR2 SVGAGI. The CDR3 region has the DNA TGTGCCAGCAGTTACTCGGGTTTGAATGAGCAGTTCTTC. This gives the protein CASSYSGLNEQFF.

The chain uses TRBV9 and TRBJ1-5; D gene ambiguous. This CDR3 spans 14 amino acids. V lost 2 bases to trimming and J lost 2 bases, with 8 bases between them. Germline V gene data show CDR1 as SGDLS and CDR2 as YYNGEE. Here the CDR3 DNA reads TGTGCCAGCAGCGTTTCCGGGGGCAATCAGCCCCAGCATTTT. This gives the protein CASSVSGGNQPQHF.

This chain joins TRBV28 and TRBJ2-7; D uncertain. Deletions cut 6 bases from V and 3 bases from J, with 6 bases between. Germline lookup yields CDR1 MDHEN and CDR2 SYDVKM. CDR3 size: 11 residues. CDR3 nucleotides: TGTGCCAGCAGCATTTTCTACGAGCAGTACTTC. Protein: CASSIFYEQYF.

This clone was found once. V and J are TRBV5-1 and TRBJ2-5, with 7 bases lining up with TRBD1. The V gene end was trimmed by 6 bases and the J gene end by 1 base; junction bases not matched to a gene: 6. The CDR3 runs 14 residues. Germline V gene sequence: CDR1 SGHRS, CDR2 YFSETQ. The CDR3 DNA sequence: TGCGCCAGCACTCCTGGACAGGTCCAAGAGACCCAGTACTTC. The encoded protein is CASTPGQVQETQYF.

The chain uses TRBV7-9 and TRBJ2-2; 8 bases map to TRBD2. V shed 5 bases and J 0 bases; nucleotides not matched to a gene: 5. The CDR3 contains 16 residues. The germline CDR1 and CDR2 sequences are SEHNR and FQNEAQ (reference sequence). This chain's CDR3 is CASSLPGGANTGELFF. Written as DNA, the CDR3 is TGTGCCAGCAGCCTACCCGGGGGGGCGAACACCGGGGAGCTGTTTTTT.

This chain connects TRBV5-1 to TRBJ2-1, with 7 bases fitting TRBD2. The CDR3 length is 17 residues. The V and J ends lost 1 base and 0 bases, in that order; junction bases with no gene match: 7. CDR1 is SGHRS and CDR2 is YFSETQ in the germline V gene. CDR3: CASSLLSSGRSYNEQFF. The CDR3 bases are TGCGCCAGCAGCTTGTTGTCTAGCGGTCGCTCCTACAATGAGCAGTTCTTC.

The genes are TRBV7-2 and TRBJ1-5; D possibly corresponds to TRBD1 (5 bases). V lost 4 bases to trimming and J lost 0 bases, with 10 bases between them. The germline CDR1 and CDR2 sequences are SGHTA and FQGNSA. The CDR3 totals 15 residues. Here the CDR3 DNA reads TGTGCCAGCAGCTCGGGGCCCTATAGCAATCAGCCCCAGCATTTT. Translated: CASSSGPYSNQPQHF. Variable domain in full (rest from reference TRBV7-2 and TRBJ1-5): GAGVSQSPSNKVTEKGKDVELRCDPISGHTALYWYRQSLGQGLEFLIYFQGNSAPDKSGLPSDRFSAERTGGSVSTLTIQRTQQEDSAVYLCASSSGPYSNQPQHFGDGTRLSIL.

The rearrangement links TRBV6-1 to TRBJ2-7; D is ambiguous. V was clipped by 7 bases and J by 3 bases, with 7 bases between them. CDR1 and CDR2 (germline): MNHNS, SASEGT. The CDR3 is 11 residues long. CDR3 protein: CASMVHYEQYV. The CDR3 DNA sequence: TGTGCCAGCATGGTCCACTACGAGCAGTACGTC.

The chain uses TRBV7-7 and TRBJ2-5; TRBD1 agrees at 7 bases. The germline V gene encodes CDR1 SSHAT and CDR2 FNYEAQ (reference sequence). V lost 7 bases and J lost 5; bases outside the gene matches: 7. This CDR3 is 13 amino acids long. The CDR3 sequence is CASKNRGEETQYF. CDR3 sequence (DNA): TGTGCCAGCAAAAACAGGGGCGAGGAGACCCAGTACTTC.

This chain links TRBV27 with TRBJ2-7, with a weak D call TRBD2 (5 bases). The CDR3 covers 14 residues. The germline V gene encodes CDR1 MNHEY and CDR2 SMNVEV (reference sequence). Trimming left V 5 bases short and J 2 bases short, with 13 bases between. CDR3 in amino acids: CASSPTGKTYEQYV. The CDR3 DNA sequence: TGTGCCAGCAGTCCAACCGGGAAAACCTACGAGCAGTACGTC.

V usage is TRBV2 and J usage is TRBJ2-1; no firm D call. V was cut by 2 bases and J by 4 bases, with 3 bases left in between. Germline lookup yields CDR1 SNHLY and CDR2 FYNNEI. The CDR3 contains 12 residues. In DNA form, the CDR3 reads TGTGCCAGCAGTGAACCTTACAATGAGCAGTTCTTC. Its protein is CASSEPYNEQFF.

The V call is TRBV4-2, the J call TRBJ1-5, with 7 bases aligning to TRBD1. Trimming at V came to 1 base and at J to 2 bases, leaving 2 bases not matched to a gene. The length of the CDR3 is 15 residues. Germline values: CDR1 LGHNA, CDR2 YNFKEQ. The DNA for the CDR3 is TGTGCCAGCAGCCAAGGACAGGGTGGCAATCAGCCCCAGCATTTT. It specifies CASSQGQGGNQPQHF.

This clone was seen more than once but under ten times. This chain uses TRBV11-2 with TRBJ1-5, with 7 bases lining up with TRBD1. Germline V CDR1 and CDR2: SGHAT, FQNNGV. V lost 0 bases, J lost 7 bases, and 3 bases stayed unmatched. This CDR3 is built from 14 residues. The CDR3 DNA reads TGTGCCAGCAGCTTAGAGGCACAGGGGCAGCCCCAGCATTTT. It yields the protein CASSLEAQGQPQHF.

This sequence joins TRBV9 and TRBJ2-3; possibly TRBD1 for D (6 bases). Looked up from germline, CDR1 is SGDLS and CDR2 is YYNGEE. Between the trimmed V and J ends, which lost 3 bases and 0 bases, there was a span of 8 bases. The CDR3 loop spans 14 amino acids. The DNA of the CDR3 is TGTGCCAGCAGCGGGACAGCTAGCACAGATACGCAGTATTTT. Protein product: CASSGTASTDTQYF.

The V gene is TRBV7-8, the J gene TRBJ2-5; 8 positions match TRBD2. Germline assignment: CDR1 SGHVS and CDR2 FQNEAQ. This CDR3 is built from 17 residues. The V segment lost 5 bases and the J segment 1 base; nucleotides outside the gene matches: 12. Written as DNA, the CDR3 is TGTGCCAGCAGCGCCCTGGGGGGCGGGGGGAGCCAAGAGACCCAGTACTTC. It yields the protein CASSALGGGGSQETQYF.

The CDR3 region has the DNA TGTGCCAGCAGTGGCACCGGGGAGCTGTTTTTT. This encodes CASSGTGELFF. V gene TRBV25-1 combines with J gene TRBJ2-2; no clear D gene. The CDR3 runs 11 residues. V lost 4 bases and J lost 4, with 1 base in between. Germline values: CDR1 MGHDK, CDR2 SYGVNS.

V usage is TRBV2 and J usage is TRBJ2-7, with 9 bases fitting TRBD2. V was pared by 4 bases and J by 0 bases, with 10 bases of the junction left unmatched. This CDR3 spans 17 amino acids. The germline V gene has CDR1 SNHLY and CDR2 FYNNEI. The CDR3 DNA reads TGTGCCAGCAGTGTTTTGGTAGCGGGGGTTTACTCCTACGAGCAGTACTTC. Its translation: CASSVLVAGVYSYEQYF. The complete variable domain, with remaining parts taken from reference TRBV2 and TRBJ2-7, reads EPEVTQTPSHQVTQMGQEVILRCVPISNHLYFYWYRQILGQKVEFLVSFYNNEISEKSEIFDDQFSVERPDGSNFTLKIRSTKLEDSAMYFCASSVLVAGVYSYEQYFGPGTRLTVT.